This TCR beta chain was obtained from a study of shared T cell receptors in the human thymus. Using immunoSEQ multiplex PCR, the repertoire was profiled, and TCRdb retains in-frame clones only, with some absent. The sample contains roughly 500,000 clones, around 78% of which appear only once. The sample holds a few counts of this clone. The V gene's germline CDR1 is SGHDT and CDR2 YYEEEE. The length of the CDR3 is 16 residues. V was pared by 5 bases and J by 4 bases, with 5 bases of the junction left unmatched. The same data also contributed to another study, on human thymus T cells.

The TCR comes from a boy less than two years old with a congenital heart defect. The V gene is TRBV5-6, the J gene TRBJ2-5, with TRBD2 matching over 16 bases. Input material: thymocytes. The CDR3 spells CASRPGTSGRGETQYF. In DNA form, the CDR3 reads TGTGCCAGCAGGCCCGGGACTAGCGGGAGGGGAGAGACCCAGTACTTC.